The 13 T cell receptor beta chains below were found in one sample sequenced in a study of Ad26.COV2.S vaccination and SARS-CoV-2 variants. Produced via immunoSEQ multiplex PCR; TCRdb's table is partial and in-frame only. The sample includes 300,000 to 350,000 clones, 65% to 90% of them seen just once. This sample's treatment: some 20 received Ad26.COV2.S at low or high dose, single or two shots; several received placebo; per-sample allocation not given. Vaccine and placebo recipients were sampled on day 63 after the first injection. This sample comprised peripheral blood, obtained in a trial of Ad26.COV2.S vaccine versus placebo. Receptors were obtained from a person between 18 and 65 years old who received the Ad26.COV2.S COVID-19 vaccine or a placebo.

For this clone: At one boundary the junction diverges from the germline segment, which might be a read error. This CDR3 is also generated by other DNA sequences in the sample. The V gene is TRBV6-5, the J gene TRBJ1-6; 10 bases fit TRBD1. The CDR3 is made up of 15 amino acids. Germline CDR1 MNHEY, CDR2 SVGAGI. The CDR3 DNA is TGTGCCAGCAGCTACTCGGGACAGGGGAATTCACCCCTCCACTTT. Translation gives CASSYSGQGNSPLHF.

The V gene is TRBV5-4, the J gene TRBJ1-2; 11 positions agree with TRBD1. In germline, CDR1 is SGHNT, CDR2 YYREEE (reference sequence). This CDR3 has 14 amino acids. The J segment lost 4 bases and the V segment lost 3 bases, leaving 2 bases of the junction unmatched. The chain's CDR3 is CASSWTGGSYGYTF. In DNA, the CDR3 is TGTGCCAGCAGCTGGACAGGGGGCAGCTATGGCTACACCTTC.

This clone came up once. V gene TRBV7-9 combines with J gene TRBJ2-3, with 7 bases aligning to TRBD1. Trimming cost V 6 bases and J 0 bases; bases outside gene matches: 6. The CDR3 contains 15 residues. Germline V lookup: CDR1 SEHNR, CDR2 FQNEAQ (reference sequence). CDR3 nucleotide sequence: TGTGCCAGCAGGGGGACAGTCTCTAGCACAGATACGCAGTATTTT. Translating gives CASRGTVSSTDTQYF.

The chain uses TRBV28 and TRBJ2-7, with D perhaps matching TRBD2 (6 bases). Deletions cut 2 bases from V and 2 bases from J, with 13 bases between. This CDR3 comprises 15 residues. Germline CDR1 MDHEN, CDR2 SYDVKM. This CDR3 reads CASSLPYGGTYEQYF. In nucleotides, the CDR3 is TGTGCCAGCAGTTTACCTTACGGGGGTACCTACGAGCAGTACTTC.

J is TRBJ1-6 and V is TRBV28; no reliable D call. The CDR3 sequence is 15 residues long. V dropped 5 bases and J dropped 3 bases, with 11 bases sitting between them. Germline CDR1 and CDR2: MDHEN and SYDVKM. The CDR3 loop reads CASSPPELYNSPLHF. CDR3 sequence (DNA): TGTGCCAGCAGTCCCCCCGAGCTCTATAATTCACCCCTCCACTTT.

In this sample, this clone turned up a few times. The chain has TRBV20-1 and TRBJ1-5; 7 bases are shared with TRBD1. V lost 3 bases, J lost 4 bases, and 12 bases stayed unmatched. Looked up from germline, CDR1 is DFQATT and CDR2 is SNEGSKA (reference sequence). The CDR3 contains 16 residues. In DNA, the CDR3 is TGCAGTGCTAGTGACAGGGAGGGGACTCCTAATCAGCCCCAGCATTTT. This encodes CSASDREGTPNQPQHF.

The CDR3 coding sequence is TGTGCCAGCAGCTTAGGACAGGGGAGCTCCTACGAGCAGTACTTC. It codes for CASSLGQGSSYEQYF. This sequence joins TRBV7-2 and TRBJ2-7; 8 positions match TRBD1. CDR3 length: 15 amino acids. Germline values: CDR1 SGHTA, CDR2 FQGNSA. Trimming cost V 1 base and J 0 bases; bases outside gene matches: 2.

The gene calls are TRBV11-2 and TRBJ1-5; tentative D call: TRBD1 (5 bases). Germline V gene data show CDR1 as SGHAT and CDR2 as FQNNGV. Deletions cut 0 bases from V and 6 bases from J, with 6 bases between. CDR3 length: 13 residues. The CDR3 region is CASSLDRAQPQHF. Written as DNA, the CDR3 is TGTGCCAGCAGCTTAGACAGGGCTCAGCCCCAGCATTTT. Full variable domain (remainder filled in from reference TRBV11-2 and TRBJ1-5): EAGVAQSPRYKIIEKRQSVAFWCNPISGHATLYWYQQILGQGPKLLIQFQNNGVVDDSQLPKDRFSAERLKGVDSTLKIQPAKLEDSAVYLCASSLDRAQPQHFGDGTRLSIL.

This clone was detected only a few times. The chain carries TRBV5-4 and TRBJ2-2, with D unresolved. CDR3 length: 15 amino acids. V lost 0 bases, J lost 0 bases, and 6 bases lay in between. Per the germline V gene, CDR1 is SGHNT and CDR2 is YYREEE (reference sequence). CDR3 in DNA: TGTGCCAGCAGCTTGGTTGCAGCGAACACCGGGGAGCTGTTTTTT. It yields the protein CASSLVAANTGELFF.

The CDR3 loop reads CATSEYGNQPQHF. As DNA, the CDR3 is TGTGCCACCAGTGAATACGGCAATCAGCCCCAGCATTTT. The chain carries TRBV24-1 and TRBJ1-5; D ambiguous. Trimming took 4 bases from V and 2 from J, leaving 5 bases between them. From germline, CDR1 is KGHDR and CDR2 SFDVKD. There are 13 residues in the CDR3.

CDR3 in amino acids: CASSEGTYNEQFF. The DNA for the CDR3 is TGTGCCAGCAGCGAGGGTACTTACAATGAGCAGTTCTTC. The chain couples TRBV5-4 to TRBJ2-1; TRBD2 is a possible D gene (5 bases). V was shortened by 4 bases and J by 4 bases, with 9 bases between the two germline ends. CDR1 and CDR2 from the germline V gene are SGHNT and YYREEE (reference sequence). There are 13 residues in the CDR3.

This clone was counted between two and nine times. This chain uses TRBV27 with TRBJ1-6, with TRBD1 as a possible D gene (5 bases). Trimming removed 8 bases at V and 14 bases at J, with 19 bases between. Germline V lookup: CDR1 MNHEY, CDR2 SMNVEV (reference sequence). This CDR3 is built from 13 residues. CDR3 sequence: CASALWARGTLHF. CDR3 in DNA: TGTGCCAGCGCCCTTTGGGCTCGGGGGACCCTCCACTTT.

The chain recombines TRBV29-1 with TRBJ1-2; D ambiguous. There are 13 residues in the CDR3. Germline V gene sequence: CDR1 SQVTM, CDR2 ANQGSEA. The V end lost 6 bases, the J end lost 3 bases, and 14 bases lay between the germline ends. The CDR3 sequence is CSVLSEEYYGYTF. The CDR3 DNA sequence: TGCAGCGTGTTGTCCGAGGAGTACTATGGCTACACCTTC.